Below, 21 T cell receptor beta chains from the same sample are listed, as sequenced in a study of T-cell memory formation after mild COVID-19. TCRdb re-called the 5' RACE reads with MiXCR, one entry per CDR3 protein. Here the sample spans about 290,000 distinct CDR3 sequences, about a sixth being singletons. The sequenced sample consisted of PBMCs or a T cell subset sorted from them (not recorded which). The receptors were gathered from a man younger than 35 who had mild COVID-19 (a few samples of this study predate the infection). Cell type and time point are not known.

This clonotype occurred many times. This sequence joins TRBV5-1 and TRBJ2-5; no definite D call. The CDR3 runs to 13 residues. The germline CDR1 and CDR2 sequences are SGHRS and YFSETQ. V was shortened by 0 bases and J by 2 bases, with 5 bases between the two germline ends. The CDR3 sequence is CASSLEPQETQYF. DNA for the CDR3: TGCGCCAGCAGCTTGGAGCCTCAAGAGACCCAGTACTTC.

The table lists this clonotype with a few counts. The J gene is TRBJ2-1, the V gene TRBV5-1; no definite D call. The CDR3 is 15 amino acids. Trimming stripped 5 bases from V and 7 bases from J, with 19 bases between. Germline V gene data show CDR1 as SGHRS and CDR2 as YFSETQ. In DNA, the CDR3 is TGCGCCAGCAGACCCTCGTGGGCTTCGTGGAATGAGCAGTTCTTC. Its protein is CASRPSWASWNEQFF.

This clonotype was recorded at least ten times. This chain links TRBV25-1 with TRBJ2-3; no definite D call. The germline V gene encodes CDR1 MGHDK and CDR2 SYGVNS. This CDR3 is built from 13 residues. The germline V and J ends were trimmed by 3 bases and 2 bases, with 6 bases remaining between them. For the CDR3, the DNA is TGTGCCAGCAGTGAGCACTACACAGATACGCAGTATTTT. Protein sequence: CASSEHYTDTQYF.

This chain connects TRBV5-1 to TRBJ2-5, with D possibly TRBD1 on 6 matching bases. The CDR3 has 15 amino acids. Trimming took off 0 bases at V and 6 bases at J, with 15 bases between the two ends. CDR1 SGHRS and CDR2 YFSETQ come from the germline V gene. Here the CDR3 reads CASSLVRGMIQTQYF. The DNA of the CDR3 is TGCGCCAGCAGCTTGGTCAGGGGAATGATTCAGACCCAGTACTTC.

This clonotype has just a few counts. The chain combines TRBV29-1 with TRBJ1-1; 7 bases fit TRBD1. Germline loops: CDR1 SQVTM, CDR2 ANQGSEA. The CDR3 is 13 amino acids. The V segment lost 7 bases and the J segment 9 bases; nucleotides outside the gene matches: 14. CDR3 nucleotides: TGCAGCGCAACAGGGGCGCAGGGGGGAAAAGCTTTCTTT. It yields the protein CSATGAQGGKAFF.

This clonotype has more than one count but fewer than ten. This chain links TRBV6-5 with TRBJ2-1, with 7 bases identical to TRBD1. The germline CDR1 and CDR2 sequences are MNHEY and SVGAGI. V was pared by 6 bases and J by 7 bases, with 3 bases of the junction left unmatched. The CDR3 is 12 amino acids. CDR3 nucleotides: TGTGCCAGCAGCCAGGGACAGAATGAGCAGTTCTTC. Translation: CASSQGQNEQFF.

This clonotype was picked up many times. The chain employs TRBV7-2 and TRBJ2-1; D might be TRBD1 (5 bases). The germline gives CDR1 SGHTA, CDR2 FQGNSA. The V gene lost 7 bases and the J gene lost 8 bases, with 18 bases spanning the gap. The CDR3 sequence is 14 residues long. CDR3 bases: TGTGCCAGCAACCCTAGGTTGGGGCAGGATGAGCAGTTCTTC. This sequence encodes CASNPRLGQDEQFF.

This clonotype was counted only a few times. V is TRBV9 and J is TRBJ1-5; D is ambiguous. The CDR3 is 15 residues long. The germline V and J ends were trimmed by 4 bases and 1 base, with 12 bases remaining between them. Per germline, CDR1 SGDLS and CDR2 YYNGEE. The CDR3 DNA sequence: TGTGCCAGCAGCCCCGGGTGCGCAAGCAATCAGCCCCAGCATTTT. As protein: CASSPGCASNQPQHF.

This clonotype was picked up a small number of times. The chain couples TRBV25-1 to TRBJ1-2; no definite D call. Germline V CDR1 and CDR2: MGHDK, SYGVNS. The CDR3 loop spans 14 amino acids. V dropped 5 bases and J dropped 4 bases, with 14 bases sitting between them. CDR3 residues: CASSSPGGLYGYTF. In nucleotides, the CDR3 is TGTGCCAGCAGTTCTCCGGGAGGCCTCTATGGCTACACCTTC.

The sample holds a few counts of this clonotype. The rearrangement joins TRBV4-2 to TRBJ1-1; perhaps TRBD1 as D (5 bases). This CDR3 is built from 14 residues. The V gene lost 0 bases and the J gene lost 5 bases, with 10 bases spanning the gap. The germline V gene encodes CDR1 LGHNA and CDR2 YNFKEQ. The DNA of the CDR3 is TGTGCCAGCAGCCAAGAGGGGCTTGAGACTGAAGCTTTCTTT. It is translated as CASSQEGLETEAFF.

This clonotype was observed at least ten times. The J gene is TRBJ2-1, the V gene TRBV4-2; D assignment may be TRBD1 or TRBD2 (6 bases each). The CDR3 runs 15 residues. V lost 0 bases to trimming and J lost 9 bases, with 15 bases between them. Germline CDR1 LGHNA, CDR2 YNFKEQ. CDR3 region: CASSQDRRGESEQFF. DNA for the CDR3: TGTGCCAGCAGCCAAGATCGGAGGGGGGAAAGTGAGCAGTTCTTC.

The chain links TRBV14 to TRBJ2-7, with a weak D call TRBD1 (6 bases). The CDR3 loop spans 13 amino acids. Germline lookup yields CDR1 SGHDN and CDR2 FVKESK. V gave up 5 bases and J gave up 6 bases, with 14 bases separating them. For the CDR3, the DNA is TGTGCCAGCAGCTTCACAGGGTACCGCGAGCAGTACTTC. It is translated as CASSFTGYREQYF.

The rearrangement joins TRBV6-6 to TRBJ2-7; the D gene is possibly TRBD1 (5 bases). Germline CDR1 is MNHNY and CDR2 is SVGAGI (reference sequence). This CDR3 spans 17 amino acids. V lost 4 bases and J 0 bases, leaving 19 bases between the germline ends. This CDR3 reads CASSSSAQGASSYEQYV. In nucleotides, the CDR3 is TGTGCCAGCAGTTCTTCAGCCCAGGGCGCTAGCTCCTACGAGCAGTACGTC.

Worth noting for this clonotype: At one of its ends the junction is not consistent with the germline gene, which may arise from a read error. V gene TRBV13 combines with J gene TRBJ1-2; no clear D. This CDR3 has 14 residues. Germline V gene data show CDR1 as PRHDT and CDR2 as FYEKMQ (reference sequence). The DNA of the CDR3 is TGTGCCAGCAGCTTAGGCTCTAACGCGAATCGGGAAGCCTTC. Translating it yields CASSLGSNANREAF.

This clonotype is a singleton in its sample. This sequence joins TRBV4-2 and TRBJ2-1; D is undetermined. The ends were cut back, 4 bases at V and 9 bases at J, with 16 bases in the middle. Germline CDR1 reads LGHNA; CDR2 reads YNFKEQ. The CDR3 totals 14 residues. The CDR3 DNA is TGTGCCAGCAGCCCCCCCTATGATCCTGGTGAGCAGTTCTTC. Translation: CASSPPYDPGEQFF.

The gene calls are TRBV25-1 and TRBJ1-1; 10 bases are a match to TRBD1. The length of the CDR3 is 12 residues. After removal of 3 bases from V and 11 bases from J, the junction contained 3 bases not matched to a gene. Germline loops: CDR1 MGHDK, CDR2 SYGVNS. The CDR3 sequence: CASSDGTGAAFF. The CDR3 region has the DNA TGTGCCAGCAGTGATGGGACAGGGGCGGCTTTCTTT.

The CDR3 DNA reads TGCAGTGCTAGCGATACCGGGACCCAACAACGGTACTTC. It translates to CSASDTGTQQRYF. V gene TRBV20-1 combines with J gene TRBJ2-4, with D perhaps TRBD1 or TRBD2 (5 bases each). CDR1 and CDR2 from the germline V gene are DFQATT and SNEGSKA (reference sequence). The CDR3 has 13 residues. The V end was cut by 3 bases, the J end by 15 bases, with 21 bases between.

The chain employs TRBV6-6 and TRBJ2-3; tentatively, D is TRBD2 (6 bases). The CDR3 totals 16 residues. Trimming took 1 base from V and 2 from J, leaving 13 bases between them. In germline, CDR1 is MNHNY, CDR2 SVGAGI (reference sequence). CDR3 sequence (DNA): TGTGCCAGCAGTTACTTAGGGGCGCGGGACACAGATACGCAGTATTTT. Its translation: CASSYLGARDTDTQYF.

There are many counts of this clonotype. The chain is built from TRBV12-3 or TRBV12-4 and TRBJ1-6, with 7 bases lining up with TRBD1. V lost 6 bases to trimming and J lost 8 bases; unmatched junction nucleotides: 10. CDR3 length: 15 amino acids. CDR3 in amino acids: CASRAGGGEDSPLHF. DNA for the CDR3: TGTGCCAGCAGGGCCGGAGGGGGCGAGGATTCACCCCTCCACTTT.

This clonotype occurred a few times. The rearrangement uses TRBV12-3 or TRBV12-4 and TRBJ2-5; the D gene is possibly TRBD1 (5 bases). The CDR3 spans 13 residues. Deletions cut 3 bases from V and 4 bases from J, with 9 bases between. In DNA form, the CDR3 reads TGTGCCAGCAGTTTGAGACAGTTAGAGACCCAGTACTTC. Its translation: CASSLRQLETQYF.

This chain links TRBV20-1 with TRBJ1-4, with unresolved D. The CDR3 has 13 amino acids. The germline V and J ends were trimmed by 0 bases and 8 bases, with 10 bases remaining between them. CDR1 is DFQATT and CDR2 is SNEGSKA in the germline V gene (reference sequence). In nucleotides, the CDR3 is TGCAGTGCTAGAGATTTGGCGGGGGAAAAACTGTTTTTT. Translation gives CSARDLAGEKLFF.